A selection of T cell receptor beta chains follows, all from one sample in a study of T cell responses to AZD1222 COVID-19 vaccine. Some clones are missing from TCRdb's copy, which holds only in-frame ones; the method was immunoSEQ multiplex PCR. The sample comprises 90,000 to 120,000 clones, about 83% of which are singletons, and about 3.5% rests with the top ten. The input for sequencing was peripheral blood, taken on day 0 of AZD1222 vaccination. All receptors come from an adult in good health. CDR3s include the opening cysteine and the closing phenylalanine or tryptophan. D genes are given only for firm matches. Only some rows state a clone size, as once, few, many or a class for expanded clones.

j_call,clone_size,v_call,d_call,cdr3_nt,cdr3_aa
TRBJ1-2,.,TRBV2,.,TGTGCCAGCAGCGGACCCGACTATGGCTACACCTTC,CASSGPDYGYTF
TRBJ2-3,.,TRBV3-1/TRBV3-2,TRBD2,TGTGCCAGCAGCCAAGGCCTAGCGGGAACAGATACGCAGTATTTT,CASSQGLAGTDTQYF
TRBJ2-7,.,TRBV5-8,TRBD1,TGTGCCAGCAGCTTGGGGACAGGAGCCCAGGCCTACGAGCAGTACTTC,CASSLGTGAQAYEQYF
TRBJ1-5,.,TRBV18,.,TGTGCCAGCTCACCATCTACCGCCAGGACGGGACAGCCCCAGCATTTT,CASSPSTARTGQPQHF
TRBJ1-6,once,TRBV7-6,.,TGTGCCAGCAGCTCGGGTTCAGTAGGATATTCACCCCTCCACTTT,CASSSGSVGYSPLHF
TRBJ1-1,.,TRBV18,.,TGTGCCAGCTCACCACAGGGGGACACTGAAGCTTTCTTT,CASSPQGDTEAFF
TRBJ2-3,.,TRBV29-1,.,TGCAGCGCCGACCCTCGGGGTCCGGTGGATACGCAGTATTTT,CSADPRGPVDTQYF
TRBJ1-4,.,TRBV7-2,.,TGTGCCAGCAGCTTAGGGTACAATAATGAAAAACTGTTTTTT,CASSLGYNNEKLFF
TRBJ1-1,.,TRBV6-2/TRBV6-3,.,TGTGCCAGCAGTTTGGGGGCGAACACTGAAGCTTTCTTT,CASSLGANTEAFF
TRBJ2-1,.,TRBV30,TRBD2,TGTGCCTGGAGTGGGACTAGCCGGAGCCGCGGCGAGCAGTTCTTC,CAWSGTSRSRGEQFF
TRBJ1-1,.,TRBV24-1,.,TGTGCCACCAGTGATGCTGACCCGAACACTGAAGCTTTCTTT,CATSDADPNTEAFF
TRBJ1-6,.,TRBV28,.,TGTGCCAGCAGTTCAGGGACATCTAGGGCACCCCTCCACTTT,CASSSGTSRAPLHF
TRBJ2-2,.,TRBV5-1,.,TGCGCCAGCACGGACAGCTCGAACACCGGGGAGCTGTTTTTT,CASTDSSNTGELFF
TRBJ2-7,.,TRBV18,.,TGTGCCAGCTCACCATCCGGTGGCTACGAGCAGTACTTC,CASSPSGGYEQYF
TRBJ1-6,.,TRBV6-1,.,TGTGCCAGCAGTGAAGTGGGGGCAGGGCGCCTCCACTTT,CASSEVGAGRLHF
TRBJ1-1,.,TRBV6-5,TRBD1,TGTGCCAGCAGTCTCACAGGGGGCGGCACTGAAGCTTTCTTT,CASSLTGGGTEAFF
TRBJ1-1,.,TRBV28,.,TGTGCCAGCAGTTTACCGGGACACAGGAACACTGAAGCTTTCTTT,CASSLPGHRNTEAFF
TRBJ1-2,.,TRBV28,.,TGTGCCAGCAGTTTATTCGCCAGGGACGGCTACACCTTC,CASSLFARDGYTF
TRBJ2-2,.,TRBV2,TRBD1,TGTGCCAGCAGTACCCACAGGGGGCAGGCCGGGGAGCTGTTTTTT,CASSTHRGQAGELFF
TRBJ2-5,.,TRBV19,.,TGTGCCAGTAGTATGAGGGAGACCCAGTACTTC,CASSMRETQYF
TRBJ1-1,once,TRBV18,.,TGTGCCAGCTCACCACAGAAGAACACTGAAGCTTTCTTT,CASSPQKNTEAFF
TRBJ1-1,.,TRBV6-5,.,TGTGCCAGCAGCTATACTGGGGTGAACACTGAAGCTTTCTTT,CASSYTGVNTEAFF